This T cell receptor beta chain comes out of a study of monozygotic twins with inflammatory bowel disease. Findings of the study overall: It was observed that concordant and discordant twins did not differ in repertoire similarity, possibly given limited power. Among IBD patients, fewer clonotypes were shared with others than among healthy twins, especially with disease activity. The co-twins with IBD showed lower TCRbeta diversity (inverse Simpson) than their healthy siblings. Immunosuppressive treatments differing between patients may have added repertoire variability.

A note on this clonotype: The antigen is undetermined.

TCRdb reanalyzed the 5' RACE reads and collapses them to one entry per CDR3 protein, without DNA. The sample includes some 150,000 distinct CDR3 sequences. The CDR3 runs 15 residues. CDR1 is SGHTA and CDR2 is FQGNSA in the germline V gene. Sequencing input: blood. The clonotype originates from a human donor with ulcerative colitis or Crohn's disease, or a healthy co-twin of an affected twin (not recorded which). This chain uses TRBV7-2 with TRBJ1-1. This chain's CDR3 is CASSLASGGGTEAFF.